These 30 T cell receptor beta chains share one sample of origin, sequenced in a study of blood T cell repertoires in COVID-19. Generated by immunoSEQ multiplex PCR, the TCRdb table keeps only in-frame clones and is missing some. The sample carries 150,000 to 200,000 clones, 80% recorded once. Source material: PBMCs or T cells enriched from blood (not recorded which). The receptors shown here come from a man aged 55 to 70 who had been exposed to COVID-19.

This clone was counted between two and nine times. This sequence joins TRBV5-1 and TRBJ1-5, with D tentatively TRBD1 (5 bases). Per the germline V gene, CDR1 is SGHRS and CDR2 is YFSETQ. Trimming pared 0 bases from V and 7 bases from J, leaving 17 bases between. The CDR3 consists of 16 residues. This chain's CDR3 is CASSLGPTAPGQPQHF. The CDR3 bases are TGCGCCAGCAGCTTGGGTCCGACAGCCCCAGGACAGCCCCAGCATTTT.

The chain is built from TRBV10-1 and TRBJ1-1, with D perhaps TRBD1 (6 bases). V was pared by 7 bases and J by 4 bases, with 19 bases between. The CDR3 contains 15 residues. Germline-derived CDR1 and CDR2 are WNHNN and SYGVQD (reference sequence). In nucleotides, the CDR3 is TGCGCCAGCAACGGGGGGCACAGGGAGGGCACTGAAGCTTTCTTT. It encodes CASNGGHREGTEAFF.

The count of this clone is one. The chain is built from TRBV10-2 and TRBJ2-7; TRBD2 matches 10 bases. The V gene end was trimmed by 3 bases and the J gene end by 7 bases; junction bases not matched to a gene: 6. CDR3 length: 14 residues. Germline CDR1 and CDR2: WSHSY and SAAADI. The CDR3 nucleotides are TGCGCCAGCAGTGACCTAGCGGGAGTTCGGGAGCAGTACTTC. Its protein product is CASSDLAGVREQYF.

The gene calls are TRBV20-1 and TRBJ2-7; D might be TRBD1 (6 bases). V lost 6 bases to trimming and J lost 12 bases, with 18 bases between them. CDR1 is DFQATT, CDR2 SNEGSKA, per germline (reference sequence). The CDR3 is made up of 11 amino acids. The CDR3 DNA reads TGCAGTGCCAACGAACAGGGAAGATGGTACTTC. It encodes CSANEQGRWYF.

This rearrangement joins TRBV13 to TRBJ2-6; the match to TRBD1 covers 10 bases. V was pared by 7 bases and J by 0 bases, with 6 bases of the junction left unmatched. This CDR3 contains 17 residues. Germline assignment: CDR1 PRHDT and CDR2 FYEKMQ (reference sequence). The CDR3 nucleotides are TGTGCCAGCAAACTCTGGACAGGGGGCTCTGGGGCCAACGTCCTGACTTTC. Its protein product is CASKLWTGGSGANVLTF.

Here the CDR3 DNA reads TGTGCCAGCAGTCAGAAATTTGGCGGTCAGCCCCAGCATTTT. It yields the protein CASSQKFGGQPQHF. The chain has TRBV6-5 and TRBJ1-5, with D unresolved. Germline V gene lookup returns CDR1 MNHEY and CDR2 SVGAGI. The V end lost 5 bases, the J end lost 6 bases, and 14 bases lay between the germline ends. There are 14 residues in the CDR3.

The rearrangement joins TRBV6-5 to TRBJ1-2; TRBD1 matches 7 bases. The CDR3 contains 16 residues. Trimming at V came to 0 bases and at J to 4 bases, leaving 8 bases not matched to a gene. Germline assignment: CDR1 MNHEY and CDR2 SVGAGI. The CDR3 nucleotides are TGTGCCAGCAGTTACTCCGTGGCAGGGGGTGGCTATGGCTACACCTTC. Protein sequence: CASSYSVAGGGYGYTF.

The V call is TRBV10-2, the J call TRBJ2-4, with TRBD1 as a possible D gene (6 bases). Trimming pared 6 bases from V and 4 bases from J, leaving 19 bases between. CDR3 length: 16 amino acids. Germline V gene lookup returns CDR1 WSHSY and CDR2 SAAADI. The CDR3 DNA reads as TGCGCCAGCAGAGGACAGACCGACTCTATTAAAAACATTCAGTACTTC. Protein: CASRGQTDSIKNIQYF.

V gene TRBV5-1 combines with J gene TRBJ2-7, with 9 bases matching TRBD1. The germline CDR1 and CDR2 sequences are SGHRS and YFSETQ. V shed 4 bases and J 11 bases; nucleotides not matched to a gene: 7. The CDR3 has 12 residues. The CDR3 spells CASSLRGTGKYF. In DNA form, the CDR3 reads TGCGCCAGCAGCCTACGGGGGACAGGGAAGTACTTC.

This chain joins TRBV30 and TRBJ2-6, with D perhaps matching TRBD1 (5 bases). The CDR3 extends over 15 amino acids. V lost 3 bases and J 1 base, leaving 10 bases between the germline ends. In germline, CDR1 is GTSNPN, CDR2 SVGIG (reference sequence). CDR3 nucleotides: TGTGCCTGGAGCGCGACAGAATCTGGGGCCAACGTCCTGACTTTC. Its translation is CAWSATESGANVLTF.

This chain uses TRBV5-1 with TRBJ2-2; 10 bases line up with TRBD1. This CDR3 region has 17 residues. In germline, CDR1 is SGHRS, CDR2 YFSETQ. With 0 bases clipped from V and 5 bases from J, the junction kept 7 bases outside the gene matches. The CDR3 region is CASSLGPGQGITGELFF. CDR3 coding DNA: TGCGCCAGCAGCTTGGGGCCGGGACAGGGGATAACCGGGGAGCTGTTTTTT. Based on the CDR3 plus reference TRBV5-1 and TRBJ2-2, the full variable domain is KAGVTQTPRYLIKTRGQQVTLSCSPISGHRSVSWYQQTPGQGLQFLFEYFSETQRNKGNFPGRFSGRQFSNSRSEMNVSTLELGDSALYLCASSLGPGQGITGELFFGEGSRLTVL.

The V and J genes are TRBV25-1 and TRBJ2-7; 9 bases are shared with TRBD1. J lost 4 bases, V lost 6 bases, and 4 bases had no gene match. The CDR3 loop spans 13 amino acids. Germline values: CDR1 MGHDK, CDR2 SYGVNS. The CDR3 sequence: CASRGTGFYEQYF. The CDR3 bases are TGTGCCAGCAGAGGGACAGGGTTTTACGAGCAGTACTTC.

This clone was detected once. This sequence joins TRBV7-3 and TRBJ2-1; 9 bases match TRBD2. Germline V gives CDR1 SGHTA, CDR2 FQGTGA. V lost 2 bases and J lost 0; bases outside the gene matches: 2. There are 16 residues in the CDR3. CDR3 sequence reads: CASSLVSGSSYNEQFF. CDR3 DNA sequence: TGTGCCAGCAGCTTAGTTAGCGGGAGCTCCTACAATGAGCAGTTCTTC.

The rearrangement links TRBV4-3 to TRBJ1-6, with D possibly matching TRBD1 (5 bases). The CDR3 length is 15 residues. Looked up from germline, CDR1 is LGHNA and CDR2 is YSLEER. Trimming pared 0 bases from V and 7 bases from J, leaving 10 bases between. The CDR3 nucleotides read TGCGCCAGCAGCCAAGATTGGGGGGGGAATTCACCCCTCCACTTT. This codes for CASSQDWGGNSPLHF.

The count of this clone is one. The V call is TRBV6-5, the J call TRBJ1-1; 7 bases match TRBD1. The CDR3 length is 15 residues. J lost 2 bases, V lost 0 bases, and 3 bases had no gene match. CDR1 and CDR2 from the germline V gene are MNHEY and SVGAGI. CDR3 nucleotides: TGTGCCAGCAGTTACTCGCACAGGGGAAACACTGAAGCTTTCTTT. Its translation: CASSYSHRGNTEAFF.

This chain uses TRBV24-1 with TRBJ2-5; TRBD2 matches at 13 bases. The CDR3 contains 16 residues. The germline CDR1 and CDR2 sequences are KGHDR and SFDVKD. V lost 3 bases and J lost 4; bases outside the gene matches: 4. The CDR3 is CATSDRTSGSGETQYF. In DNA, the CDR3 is TGTGCCACCAGTGATCGGACTAGCGGGAGCGGAGAGACCCAGTACTTC.

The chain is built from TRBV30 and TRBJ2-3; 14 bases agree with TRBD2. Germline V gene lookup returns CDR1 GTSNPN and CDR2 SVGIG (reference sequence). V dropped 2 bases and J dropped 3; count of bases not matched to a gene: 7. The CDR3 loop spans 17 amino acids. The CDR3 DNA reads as TGTGCCTGGAGTCCCGGACTAGCGGGAGGTTGGACAGATACGCAGTATTTT. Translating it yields CAWSPGLAGGWTDTQYF.

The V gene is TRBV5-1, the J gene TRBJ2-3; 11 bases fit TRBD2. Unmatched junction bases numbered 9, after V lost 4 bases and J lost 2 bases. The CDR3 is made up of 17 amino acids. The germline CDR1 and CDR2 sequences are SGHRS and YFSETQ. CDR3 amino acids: CASSPGTSGKLTDTQYF. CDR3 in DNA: TGCGCCAGCAGCCCAGGGACTAGCGGAAAGCTCACAGATACGCAGTATTTT.

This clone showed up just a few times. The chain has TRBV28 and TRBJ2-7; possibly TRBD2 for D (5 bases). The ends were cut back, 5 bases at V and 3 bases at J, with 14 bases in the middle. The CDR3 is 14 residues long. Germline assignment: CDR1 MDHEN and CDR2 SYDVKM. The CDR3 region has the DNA TGTGCCAGCAGTCCCCCCCGGGAAAACTACGAGCAGTACTTC. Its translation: CASSPPRENYEQYF.

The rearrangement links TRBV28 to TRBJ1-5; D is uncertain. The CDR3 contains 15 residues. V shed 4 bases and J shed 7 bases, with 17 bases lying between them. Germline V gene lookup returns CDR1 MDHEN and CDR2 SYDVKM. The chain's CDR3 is CASSSLGRSGQPQHF. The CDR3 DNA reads TGTGCCAGCAGTTCGCTGGGGAGGAGTGGACAGCCCCAGCATTTT.

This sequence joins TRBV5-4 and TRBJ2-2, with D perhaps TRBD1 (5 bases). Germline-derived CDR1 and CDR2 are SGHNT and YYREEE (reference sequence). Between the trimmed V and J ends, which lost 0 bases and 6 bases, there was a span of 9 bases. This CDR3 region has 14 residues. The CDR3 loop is CASSLAGRAGELFF. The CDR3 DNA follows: TGTGCCAGCAGCTTGGCCGGCAGGGCCGGGGAGCTGTTTTTT.

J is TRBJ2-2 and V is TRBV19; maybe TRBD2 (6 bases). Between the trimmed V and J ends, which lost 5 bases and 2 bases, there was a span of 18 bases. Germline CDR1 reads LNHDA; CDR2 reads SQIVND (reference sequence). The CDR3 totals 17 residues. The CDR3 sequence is CASSEPTGSFNTGELFF. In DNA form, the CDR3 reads TGTGCCAGTAGTGAACCCACCGGGAGTTTTAACACCGGGGAGCTGTTTTTT. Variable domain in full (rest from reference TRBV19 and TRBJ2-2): DGGITQSPKYLFRKEGQNVTLSCEQNLNHDAMYWYRQDPGQGLRLIYYSQIVNDFQKGDIAEGYSVSREKKESFPLTVTSAQKNPTAFYLCASSEPTGSFNTGELFFGEGSRLTVL.

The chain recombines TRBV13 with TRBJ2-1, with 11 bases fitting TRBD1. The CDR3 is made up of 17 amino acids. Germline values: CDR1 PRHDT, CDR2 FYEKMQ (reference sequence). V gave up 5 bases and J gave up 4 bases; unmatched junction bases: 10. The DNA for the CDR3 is TGTGCCAGCAGCCACCGTCGGGGACAGGGGGGATACAATGAGCAGTTCTTC. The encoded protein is CASSHRRGQGGYNEQFF.

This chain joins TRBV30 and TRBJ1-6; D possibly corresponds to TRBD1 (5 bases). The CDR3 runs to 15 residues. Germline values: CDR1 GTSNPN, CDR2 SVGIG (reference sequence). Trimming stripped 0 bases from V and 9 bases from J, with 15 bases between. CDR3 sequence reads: CAWSVLGTKGSPLHF. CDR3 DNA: TGTGCCTGGAGTGTACTGGGGACTAAGGGTTCACCCCTCCACTTT.

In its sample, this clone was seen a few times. CDR3 protein: CASSRDRGDGYTF. CDR3 DNA sequence: TGTGCCAGCAGCCGGGACAGGGGAGATGGCTACACCTTC. V and J are TRBV6-4 and TRBJ1-2; 10 bases agree with TRBD1. Germline values: CDR1 MRHNA, CDR2 SNTAGT. V trimming: 6 bases; J trimming: 6 bases; junction bases outside the gene matches: 4. This CDR3 is 13 amino acids long.

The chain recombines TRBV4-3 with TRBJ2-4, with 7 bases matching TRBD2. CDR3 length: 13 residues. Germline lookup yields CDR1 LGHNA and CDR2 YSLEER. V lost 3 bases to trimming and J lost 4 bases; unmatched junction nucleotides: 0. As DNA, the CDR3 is TGCGCCAGCAGCCAGGGGGGGAAAAACATTCAGTACTTC. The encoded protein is CASSQGGKNIQYF.

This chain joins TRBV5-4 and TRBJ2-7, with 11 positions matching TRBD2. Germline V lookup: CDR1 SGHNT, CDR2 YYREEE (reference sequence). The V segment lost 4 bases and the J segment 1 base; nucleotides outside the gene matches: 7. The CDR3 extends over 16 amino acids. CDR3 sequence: CASSLGGTSGSYEQYF. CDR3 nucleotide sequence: TGTGCCAGCAGCCTTGGCGGGACTAGCGGATCCTACGAGCAGTACTTC. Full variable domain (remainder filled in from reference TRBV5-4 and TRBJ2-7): ETGVTQSPTHLIKTRGQQVTLRCSSQSGHNTVSWYQQALGQGPQFIFQYYREEENGRGNFPPRFSGLQFPNYSSELNVNALELDDSALYLCASSLGGTSGSYEQYFGPGTRLTVT.

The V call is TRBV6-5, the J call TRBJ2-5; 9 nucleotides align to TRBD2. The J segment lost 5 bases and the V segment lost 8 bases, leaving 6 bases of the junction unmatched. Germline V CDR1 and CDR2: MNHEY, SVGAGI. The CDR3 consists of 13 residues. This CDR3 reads CASGTSQVETQYF. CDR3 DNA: TGTGCCAGCGGGACTAGCCAGGTCGAGACCCAGTACTTC.

DNA of the CDR3: TGTGCCAGCAGCACCGGGACAGGGTGGGACGGTGGCTACACCTTC. Its translation: CASSTGTGWDGGYTF. The chain combines TRBV11-2 with TRBJ1-2; 9 nucleotides line up with TRBD1. V lost 5 bases, J lost 7 bases, and 11 bases stayed unmatched. Germline-derived CDR1 and CDR2 are SGHAT and FQNNGV. This CDR3 is 15 amino acids long.

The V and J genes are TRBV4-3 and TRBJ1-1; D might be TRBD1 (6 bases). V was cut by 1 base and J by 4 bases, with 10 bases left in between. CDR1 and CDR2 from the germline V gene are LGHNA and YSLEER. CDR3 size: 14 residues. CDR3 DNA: TGCGCCAGCAGCCAAGGGACAGCCAGCACTGAAGCTTTCTTT. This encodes CASSQGTASTEAFF.